This T cell receptor (beta chain) was found in a study of OX40 agonist ivuxolimab in advanced cancers. Points from the study as a whole: The average count of expanded clones was higher among CD8+ T cells than among CD4+.

With respect to this clone: Antigen specificity is unknown.

TCRdb's table, derived via immunoSEQ multiplex PCR, lists solely in-frame clones and lacks some. The sample has roughly 58,000 clones, 85% to 95% seen once. Germline V CDR1 and CDR2: MDHEN, SYDVKM. The ends were cut back, 1 base at V and 0 bases at J, with 9 bases in the middle. The CDR3 totals 15 residues. The starting material was CD4+ or CD8+ T cells sorted from blood, obtained in a trial of the OX40 agonist ivuxolimab. The clonotype was recovered from an adult with an advanced solid tumor such as melanoma, head and neck, liver or kidney cancer. The chain links TRBV28 to TRBJ1-2, with D possibly TRBD1 on 6 matching bases. The CDR3 DNA reads TGTGCCAGCAGTTTATTTGCAGGGGCTAACTATGGCTACACCTTC. Translation gives CASSLFAGANYGYTF.